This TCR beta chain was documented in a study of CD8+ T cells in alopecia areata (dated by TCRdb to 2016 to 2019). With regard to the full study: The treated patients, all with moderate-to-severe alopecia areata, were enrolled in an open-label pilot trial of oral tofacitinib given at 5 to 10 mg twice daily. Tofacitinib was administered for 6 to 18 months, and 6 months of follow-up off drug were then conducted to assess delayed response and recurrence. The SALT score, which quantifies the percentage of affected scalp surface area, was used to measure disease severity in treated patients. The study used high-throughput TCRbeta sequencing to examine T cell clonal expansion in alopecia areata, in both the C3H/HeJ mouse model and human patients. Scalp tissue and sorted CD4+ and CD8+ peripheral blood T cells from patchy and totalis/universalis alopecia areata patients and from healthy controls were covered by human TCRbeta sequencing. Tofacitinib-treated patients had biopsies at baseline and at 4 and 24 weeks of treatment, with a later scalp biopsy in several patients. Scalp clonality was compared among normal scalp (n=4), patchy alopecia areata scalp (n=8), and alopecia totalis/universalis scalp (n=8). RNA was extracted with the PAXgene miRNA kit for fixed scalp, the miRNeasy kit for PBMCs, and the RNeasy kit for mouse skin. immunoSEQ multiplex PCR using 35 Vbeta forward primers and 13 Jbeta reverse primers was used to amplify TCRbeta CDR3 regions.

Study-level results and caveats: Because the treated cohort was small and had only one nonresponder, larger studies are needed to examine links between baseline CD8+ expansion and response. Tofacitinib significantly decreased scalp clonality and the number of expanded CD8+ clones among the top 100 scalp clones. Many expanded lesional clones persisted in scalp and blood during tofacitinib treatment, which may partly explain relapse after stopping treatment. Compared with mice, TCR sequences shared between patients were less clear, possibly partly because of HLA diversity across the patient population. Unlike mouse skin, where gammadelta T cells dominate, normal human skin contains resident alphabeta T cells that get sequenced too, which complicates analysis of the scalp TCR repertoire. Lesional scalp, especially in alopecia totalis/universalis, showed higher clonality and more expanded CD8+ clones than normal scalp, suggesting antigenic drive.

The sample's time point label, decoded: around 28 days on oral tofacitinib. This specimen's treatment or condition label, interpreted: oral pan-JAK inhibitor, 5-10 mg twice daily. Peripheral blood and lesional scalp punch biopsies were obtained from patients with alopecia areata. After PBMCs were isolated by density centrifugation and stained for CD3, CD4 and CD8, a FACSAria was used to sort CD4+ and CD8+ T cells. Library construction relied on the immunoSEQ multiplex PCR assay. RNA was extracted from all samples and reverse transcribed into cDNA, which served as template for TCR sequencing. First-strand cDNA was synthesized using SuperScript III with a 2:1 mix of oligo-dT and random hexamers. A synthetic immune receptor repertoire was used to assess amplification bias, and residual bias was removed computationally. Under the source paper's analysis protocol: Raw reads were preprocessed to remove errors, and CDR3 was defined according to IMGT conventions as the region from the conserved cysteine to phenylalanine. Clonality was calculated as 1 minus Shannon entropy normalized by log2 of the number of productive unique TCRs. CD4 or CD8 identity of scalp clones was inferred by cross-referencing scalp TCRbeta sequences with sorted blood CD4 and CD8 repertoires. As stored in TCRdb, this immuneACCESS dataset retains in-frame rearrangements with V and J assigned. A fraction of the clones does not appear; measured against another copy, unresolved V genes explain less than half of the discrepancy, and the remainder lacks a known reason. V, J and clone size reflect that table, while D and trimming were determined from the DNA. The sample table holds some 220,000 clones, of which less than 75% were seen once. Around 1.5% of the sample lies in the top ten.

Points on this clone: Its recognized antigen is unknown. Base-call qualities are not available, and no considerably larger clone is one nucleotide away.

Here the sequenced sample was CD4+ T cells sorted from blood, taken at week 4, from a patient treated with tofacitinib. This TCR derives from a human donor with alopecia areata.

The DNA is as follows: TGTGCCAGCAGCACCGGGTTGGTCTCTGGCTACACCTTC. Its translation is CASSTGLVSGYTF. The chain employs TRBV27 and TRBJ1-2; the D gene is unclear. From the cysteine through the phenylalanine, the CDR3 covers 13 amino acids. Only the CDR3 part of the read is kept: 39 bases, read in frame from the first base. The trim is 6 bases for V and 7 bases for J, with a gap of 15 bases between the germline ends. According to the germline V gene (reference sequence), CDR1 reads MNHEY and CDR2 reads SMNVEV.